Below, one T cell receptor beta chain is given with its context. The data stem from a study of T cell changes during pregnancy in multiple sclerosis. The CDR3 loop spans 17 amino acids. Losses at the gene ends were 2 bases for V and 3 bases for J; bases not matched to a gene: 8. The germline V gene encodes CDR1 SGHRS and CDR2 YFSETQ. Produced via immunoSEQ multiplex PCR; TCRdb's table is partial and in-frame only. The sample lists some 42,000 clones; 93% were seen once. The TCR was taken from a female donor with multiple sclerosis, enrolled in a pregnancy study. The genes are TRBV5-1 and TRBJ2-3; 11 bases align to TRBD2. The material sequenced was CD4+ T cells from peripheral blood mononuclear cells, taken in the third trimester of pregnancy. The CDR3 protein is CASSFLAGGGSTDTQYF. CDR3 DNA sequence: TGCGCCAGCAGCTTCCTAGCGGGAGGAGGTAGTACAGATACGCAGTATTTT.